This T cell receptor beta chain was documented in a study of blood T cell repertoires in COVID-19. Sequencing used immunoSEQ multiplex PCR; TCRdb keeps in-frame clones, though not all of them. The table has 300,000 to 350,000 clones, about nine tenths seen once. Participant ages covered roughly 18 to 89 years across 20 to 25 US areas. Donors of Cohort 3 who recovered were those that had two negative PCRs, clearance, or symptom resolution. The CDR3 consists of 12 residues. Germline CDR1 LNHDA, CDR2 SQIVND (reference sequence). Trimming left V 4 bases short and J 3 bases short, with 6 bases between. Sequencing used PBMCs or T cells enriched from blood (not recorded which). The receptor was isolated from a young woman who had recovered from COVID-19. The chain uses TRBV19 and TRBJ1-1; maybe TRBD1 (6 bases). CDR3 sequence: CASSTGDTEAFF. CDR3 bases: TGTGCCAGTAGTACAGGGGACACTGAAGCTTTCTTT.